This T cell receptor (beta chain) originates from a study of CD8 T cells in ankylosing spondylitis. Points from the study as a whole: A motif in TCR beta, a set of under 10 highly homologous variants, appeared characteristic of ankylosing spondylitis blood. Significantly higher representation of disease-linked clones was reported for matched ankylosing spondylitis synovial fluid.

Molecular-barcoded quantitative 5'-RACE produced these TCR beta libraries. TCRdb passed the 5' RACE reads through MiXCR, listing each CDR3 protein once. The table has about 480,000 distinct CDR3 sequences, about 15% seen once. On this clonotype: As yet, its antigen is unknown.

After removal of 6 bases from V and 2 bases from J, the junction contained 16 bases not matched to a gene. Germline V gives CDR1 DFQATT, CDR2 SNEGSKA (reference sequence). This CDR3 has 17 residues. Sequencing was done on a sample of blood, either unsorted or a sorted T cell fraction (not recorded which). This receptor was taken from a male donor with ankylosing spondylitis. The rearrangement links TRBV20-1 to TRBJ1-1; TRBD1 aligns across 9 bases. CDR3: CSADATGTGKGNTEAFF. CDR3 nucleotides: TGCAGTGCCGACGCCACCGGGACAGGGAAGGGAAACACTGAAGCTTTCTTT.